Given below is one TCR beta chain in context. What it recognizes is unknown. The CDR3 is 16 residues long. V was trimmed by 6 bases and J by 0 bases, leaving 17 bases between them. Germline assignment: CDR1 WSHSY and CDR2 SAAADI. Method: immunoSEQ multiplex PCR; TCRdb's copy keeps in-frame clones and lacks some. The table has tens of thousands of clones, less than 85% seen once. The data belong to a study of cytotoxic CD8 clonotypes in ibrutinib-treated CLL. Study-wide points: Higher circulating CD8+ T-cell counts strongly accompanied higher baseline clonality, above age-matched healthy donors.

This clonotype was sampled from a human donor with chronic lymphocytic leukemia. The V call is TRBV10-2, the J call TRBJ1-1, with D uncertain. The sequencing here drew on PBMCs, taken after 24 months of ibrutinib treatment. This CDR3 reads CASSLDTEPLNTEAFF. CDR3 bases: TGCGCCAGCAGCCTTGACACCGAGCCGTTGAACACTGAAGCTTTCTTT.